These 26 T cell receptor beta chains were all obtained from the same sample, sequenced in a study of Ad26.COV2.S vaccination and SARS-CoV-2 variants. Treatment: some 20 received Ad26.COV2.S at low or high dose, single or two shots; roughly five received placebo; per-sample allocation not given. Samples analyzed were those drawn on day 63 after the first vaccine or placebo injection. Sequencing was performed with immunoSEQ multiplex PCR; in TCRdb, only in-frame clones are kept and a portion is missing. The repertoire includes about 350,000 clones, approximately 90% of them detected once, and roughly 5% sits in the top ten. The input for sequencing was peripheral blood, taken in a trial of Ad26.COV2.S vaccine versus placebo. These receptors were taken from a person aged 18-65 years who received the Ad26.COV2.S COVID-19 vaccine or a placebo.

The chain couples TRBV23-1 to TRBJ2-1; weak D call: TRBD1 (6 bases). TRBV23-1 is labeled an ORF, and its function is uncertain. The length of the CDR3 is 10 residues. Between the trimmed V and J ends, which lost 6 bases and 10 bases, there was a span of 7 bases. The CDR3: CASSGTEQFF. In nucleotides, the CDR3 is TGCGCCAGCAGCGGGACAGAGCAGTTCTTC.

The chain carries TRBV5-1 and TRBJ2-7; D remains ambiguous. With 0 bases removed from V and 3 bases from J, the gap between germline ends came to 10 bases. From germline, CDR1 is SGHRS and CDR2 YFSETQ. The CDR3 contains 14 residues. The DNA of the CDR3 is TGCGCCAGCAGCTTGGGTCCAGGTGGCTACGAGCAGTACTTC. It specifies CASSLGPGGYEQYF.

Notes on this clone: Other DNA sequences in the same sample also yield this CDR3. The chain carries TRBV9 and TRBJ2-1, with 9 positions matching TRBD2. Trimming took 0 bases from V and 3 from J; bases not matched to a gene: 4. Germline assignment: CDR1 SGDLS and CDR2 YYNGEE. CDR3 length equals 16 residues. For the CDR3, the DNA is TGTGCCAGCAGCGTAGTGAGCGGGGGGATCTACAATGAGCAGTTCTTC. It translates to CASSVVSGGIYNEQFF.

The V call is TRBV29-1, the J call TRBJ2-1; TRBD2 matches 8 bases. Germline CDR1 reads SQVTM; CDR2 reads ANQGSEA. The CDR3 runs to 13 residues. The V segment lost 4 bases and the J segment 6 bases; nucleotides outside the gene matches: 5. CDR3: CSVAGLAGNEQFF. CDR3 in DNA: TGCAGCGTTGCAGGGCTAGCGGGCAATGAGCAGTTCTTC.

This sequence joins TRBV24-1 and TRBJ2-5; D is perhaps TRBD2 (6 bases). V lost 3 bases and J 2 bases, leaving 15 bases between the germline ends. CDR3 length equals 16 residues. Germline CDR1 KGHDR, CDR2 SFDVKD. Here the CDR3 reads CATSDGPGGGQETQYF. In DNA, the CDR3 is TGTGCCACCAGTGATGGACCGGGTGGGGGGCAAGAGACCCAGTACTTC.

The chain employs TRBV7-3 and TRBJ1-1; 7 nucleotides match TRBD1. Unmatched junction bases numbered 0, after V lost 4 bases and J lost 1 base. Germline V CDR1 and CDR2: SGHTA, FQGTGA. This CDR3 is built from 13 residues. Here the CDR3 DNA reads TGTGCCAGCAGCTCAGGGGGGAACACTGAAGCTTTCTTT. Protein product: CASSSGGNTEAFF.

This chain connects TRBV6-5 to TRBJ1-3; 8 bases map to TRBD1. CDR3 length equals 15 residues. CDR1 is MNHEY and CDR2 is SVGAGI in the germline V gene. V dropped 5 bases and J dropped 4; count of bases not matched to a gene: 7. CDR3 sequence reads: CASSRRTGRGNTIYF. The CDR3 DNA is TGTGCCAGCAGTCGACGGACAGGGCGCGGAAACACCATATATTTT.

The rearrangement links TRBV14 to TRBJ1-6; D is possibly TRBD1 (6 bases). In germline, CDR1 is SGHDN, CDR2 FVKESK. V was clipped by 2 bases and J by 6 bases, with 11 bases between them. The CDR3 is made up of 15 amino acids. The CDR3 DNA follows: TGTGCCAGCAGCCAAACAGGGCGGAGTAATTCACCCCTCCACTTT. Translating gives CASSQTGRSNSPLHF.

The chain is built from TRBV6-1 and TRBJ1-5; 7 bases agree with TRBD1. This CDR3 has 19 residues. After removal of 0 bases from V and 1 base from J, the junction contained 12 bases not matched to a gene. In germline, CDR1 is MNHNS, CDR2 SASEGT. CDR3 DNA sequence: TGTGCCAGCAGTGAAGCCCCAGACAGGGTAACTTTAAGCAATCAGCCCCAGCATTTT. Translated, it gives CASSEAPDRVTLSNQPQHF.

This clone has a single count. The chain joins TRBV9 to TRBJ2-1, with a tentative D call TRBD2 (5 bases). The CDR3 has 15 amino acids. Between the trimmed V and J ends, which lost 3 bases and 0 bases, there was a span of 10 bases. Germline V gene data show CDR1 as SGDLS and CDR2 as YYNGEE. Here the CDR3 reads CASSGTGNSYNEQFF. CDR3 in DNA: TGTGCCAGCAGCGGGACGGGGAACTCCTACAATGAGCAGTTCTTC.

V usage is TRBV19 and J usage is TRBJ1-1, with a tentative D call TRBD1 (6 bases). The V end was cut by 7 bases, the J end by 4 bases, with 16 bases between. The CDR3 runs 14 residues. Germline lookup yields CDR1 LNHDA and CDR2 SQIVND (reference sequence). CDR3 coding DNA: TGTGCCAGTAAGGCCCGGGACATCCTCACTGAAGCTTTCTTT. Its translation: CASKARDILTEAFF.

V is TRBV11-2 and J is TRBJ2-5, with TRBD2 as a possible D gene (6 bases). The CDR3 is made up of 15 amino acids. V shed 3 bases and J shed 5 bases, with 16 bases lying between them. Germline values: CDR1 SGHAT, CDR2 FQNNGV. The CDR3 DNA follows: TGTGCCAGCAGCTTCTCAGATATGGAGGGTGAGACCCAGTACTTC. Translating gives CASSFSDMEGETQYF.

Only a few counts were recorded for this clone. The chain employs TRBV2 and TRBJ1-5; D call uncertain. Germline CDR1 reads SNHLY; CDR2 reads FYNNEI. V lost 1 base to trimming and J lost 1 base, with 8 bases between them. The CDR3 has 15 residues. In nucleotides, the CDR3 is TGTGCCAGCAGTGAAGACAGTGCGAGCAATCAGCCCCAGCATTTT. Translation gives CASSEDSASNQPQHF. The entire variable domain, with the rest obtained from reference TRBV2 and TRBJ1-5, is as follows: EPEVTQTPSHQVTQMGQEVILRCVPISNHLYFYWYRQILGQKVEFLVSFYNNEISEKSEIFDDQFSVERPDGSNFTLKIRSTKLEDSAMYFCASSEDSASNQPQHFGDGTRLSIL.

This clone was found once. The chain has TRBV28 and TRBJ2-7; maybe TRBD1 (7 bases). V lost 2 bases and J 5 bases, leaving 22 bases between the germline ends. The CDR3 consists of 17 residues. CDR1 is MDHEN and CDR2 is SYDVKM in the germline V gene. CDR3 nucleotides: TGTGCCAGCAGTTTAGGAGGGTCCGGGACAGCGGAGGACGAGCAGTACTTC. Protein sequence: CASSLGGSGTAEDEQYF.

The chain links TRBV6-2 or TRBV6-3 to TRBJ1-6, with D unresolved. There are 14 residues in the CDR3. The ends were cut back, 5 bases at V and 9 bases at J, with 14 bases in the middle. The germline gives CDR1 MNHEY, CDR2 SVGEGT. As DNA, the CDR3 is TGTGCCAGCAGTCACGAGGGAGGTGCTTCACCCCTCCACTTT. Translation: CASSHEGGASPLHF.

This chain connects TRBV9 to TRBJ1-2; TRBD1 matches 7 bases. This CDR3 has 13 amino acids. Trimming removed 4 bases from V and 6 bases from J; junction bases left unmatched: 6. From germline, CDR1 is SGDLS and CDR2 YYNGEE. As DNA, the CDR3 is TGTGCCAGCAGCCCCGGGACAGCTAATGGCTACACCTTC. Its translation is CASSPGTANGYTF.

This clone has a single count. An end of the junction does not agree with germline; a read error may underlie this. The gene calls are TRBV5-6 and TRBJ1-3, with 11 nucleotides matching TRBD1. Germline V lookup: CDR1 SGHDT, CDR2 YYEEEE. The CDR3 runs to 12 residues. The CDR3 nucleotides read TGTGCCAGCAGCTGGGACAGGGGGGAGCGGGATTTT. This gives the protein CASSWDRGERDF.

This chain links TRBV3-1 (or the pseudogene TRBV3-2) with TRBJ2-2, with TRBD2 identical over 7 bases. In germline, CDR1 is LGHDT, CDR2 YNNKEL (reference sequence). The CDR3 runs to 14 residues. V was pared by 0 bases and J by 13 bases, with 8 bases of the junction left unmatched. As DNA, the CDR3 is TGTGCCAGCAGCCAAGAAGTGGCGGGAGCAGGGCTGTTTTTT. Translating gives CASSQEVAGAGLFF.

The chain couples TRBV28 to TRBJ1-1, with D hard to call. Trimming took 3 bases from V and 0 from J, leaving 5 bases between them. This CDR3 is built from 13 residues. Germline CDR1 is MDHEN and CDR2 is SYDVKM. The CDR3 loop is CASSFTVNTEAFF. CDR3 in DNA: TGTGCCAGCAGTTTTACCGTGAACACTGAAGCTTTCTTT.

CDR3 DNA sequence: TGTGCCAGCAGGCGGGACAGGGAGTACAATGAGCAGTTCTTC. Protein product: CASRRDREYNEQFF. The rearrangement links TRBV7-9 to TRBJ2-1, with 9 bases lining up with TRBD1. Trimming took 6 bases from V and 4 from J; bases not matched to a gene: 4. Germline lookup yields CDR1 SEHNR and CDR2 FQNEAQ (reference sequence). The CDR3 totals 14 residues.

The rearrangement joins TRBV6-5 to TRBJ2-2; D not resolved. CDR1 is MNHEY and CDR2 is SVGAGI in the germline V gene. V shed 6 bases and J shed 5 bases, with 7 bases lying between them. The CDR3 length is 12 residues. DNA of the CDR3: TGTGCCAGCAGCTTAACTACCGGGGAGCTGTTTTTT. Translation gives CASSLTTGELFF.

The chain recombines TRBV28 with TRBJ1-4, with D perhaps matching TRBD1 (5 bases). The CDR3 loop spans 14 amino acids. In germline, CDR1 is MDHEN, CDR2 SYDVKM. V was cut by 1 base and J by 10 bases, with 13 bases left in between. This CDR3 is CASSLFPDGGKLFF. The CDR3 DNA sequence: TGTGCCAGCAGTTTATTTCCGGACGGGGGAAAACTGTTTTTT.

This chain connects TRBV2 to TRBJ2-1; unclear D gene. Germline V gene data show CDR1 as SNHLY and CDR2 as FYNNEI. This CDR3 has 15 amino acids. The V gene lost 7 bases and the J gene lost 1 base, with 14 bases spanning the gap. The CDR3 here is CASIKGQWSYNEQFF. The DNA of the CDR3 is TGTGCCAGCATAAAAGGCCAGTGGTCCTACAATGAGCAGTTCTTC.

The CDR3 DNA reads as TGTGCCAGCTCACAAGGACAGGGGTTCATCGAGCAGTACTTC. Its translation: CASSQGQGFIEQYF. The V gene is TRBV18, the J gene TRBJ2-7; 9 bases match TRBD1. The CDR3 contains 14 residues. Germline assignment: CDR1 KGHSH and CDR2 LQKENI. The ends lost 4 bases at V and 6 bases at J; junction bases unmatched: 7.

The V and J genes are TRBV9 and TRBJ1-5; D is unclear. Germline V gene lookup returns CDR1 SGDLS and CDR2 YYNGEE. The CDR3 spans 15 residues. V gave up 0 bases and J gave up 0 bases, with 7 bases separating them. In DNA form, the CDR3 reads TGTGCCAGCAGCGTAGGGCCCAATAGCAATCAGCCCCAGCATTTT. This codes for CASSVGPNSNQPQHF.

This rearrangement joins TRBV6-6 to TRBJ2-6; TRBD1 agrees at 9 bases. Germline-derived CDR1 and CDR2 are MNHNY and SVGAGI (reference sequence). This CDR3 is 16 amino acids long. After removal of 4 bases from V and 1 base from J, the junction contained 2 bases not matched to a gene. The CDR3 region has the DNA TGTGCCAGCAGTTGGGACAGGGCGTCTGGGGCCAACGTCCTGACTTTC. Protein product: CASSWDRASGANVLTF.